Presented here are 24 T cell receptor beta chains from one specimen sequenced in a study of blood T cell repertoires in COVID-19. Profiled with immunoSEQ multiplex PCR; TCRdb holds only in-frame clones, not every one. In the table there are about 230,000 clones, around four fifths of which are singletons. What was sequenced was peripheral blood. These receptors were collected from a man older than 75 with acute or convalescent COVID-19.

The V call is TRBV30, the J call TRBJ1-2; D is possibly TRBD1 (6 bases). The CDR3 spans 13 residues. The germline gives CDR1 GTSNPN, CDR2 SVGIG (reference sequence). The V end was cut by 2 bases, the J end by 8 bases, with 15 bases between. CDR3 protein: CAWSNDRLLGYTF. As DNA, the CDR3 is TGTGCCTGGAGTAACGACAGGTTGCTAGGCTACACCTTC.

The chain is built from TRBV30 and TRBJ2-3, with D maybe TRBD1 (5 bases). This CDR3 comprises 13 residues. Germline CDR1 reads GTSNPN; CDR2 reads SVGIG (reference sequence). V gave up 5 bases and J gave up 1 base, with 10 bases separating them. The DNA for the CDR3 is TGTGCCTGGTCAGGGAAGGGCACAGATACGCAGTATTTT. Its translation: CAWSGKGTDTQYF. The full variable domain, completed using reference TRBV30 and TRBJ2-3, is SQTIHQWPATLVQPVGSPLSLECTVEGTSNPNLYWYRQAAGRGLQLLFYSVGIGQISSEVPQNLSASRPQDRQFILSSKKLLLSDSGFYLCAWSGKGTDTQYFGPGTRLTVL.

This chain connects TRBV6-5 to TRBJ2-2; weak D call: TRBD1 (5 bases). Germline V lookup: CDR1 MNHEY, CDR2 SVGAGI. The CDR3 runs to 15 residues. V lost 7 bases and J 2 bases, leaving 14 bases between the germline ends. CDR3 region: CASKIGALNTGELFF. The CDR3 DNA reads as TGTGCCAGCAAGATTGGGGCCTTAAACACCGGGGAGCTGTTTTTT.

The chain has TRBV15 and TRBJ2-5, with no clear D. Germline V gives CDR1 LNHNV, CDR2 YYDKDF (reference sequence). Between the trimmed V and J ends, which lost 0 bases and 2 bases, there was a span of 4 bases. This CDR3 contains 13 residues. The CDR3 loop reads CATSRDVQETQYF. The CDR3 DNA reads TGTGCCACCAGCAGAGACGTGCAAGAGACCCAGTACTTC.

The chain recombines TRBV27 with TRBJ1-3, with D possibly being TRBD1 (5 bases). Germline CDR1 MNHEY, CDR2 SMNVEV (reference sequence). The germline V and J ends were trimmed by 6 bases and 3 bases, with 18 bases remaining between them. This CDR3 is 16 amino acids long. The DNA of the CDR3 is TGTGCCAGCAGACCAGGGTCCTACTGGGATGGAAACACCATATATTTT. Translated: CASRPGSYWDGNTIYF.

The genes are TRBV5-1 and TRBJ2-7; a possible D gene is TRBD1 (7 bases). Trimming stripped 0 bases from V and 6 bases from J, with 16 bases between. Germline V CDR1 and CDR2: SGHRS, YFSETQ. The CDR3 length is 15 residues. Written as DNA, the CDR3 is TGCGCCAGCAGCTTGGTTGGAGGGGGCCAGAGCGAGCAGTACTTC. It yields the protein CASSLVGGGQSEQYF. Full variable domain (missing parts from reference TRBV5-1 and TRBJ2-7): KAGVTQTPRYLIKTRGQQVTLSCSPISGHRSVSWYQQTPGQGLQFLFEYFSETQRNKGNFPGRFSGRQFSNSRSEMNVSTLELGDSALYLCASSLVGGGQSEQYFGPGTRLTVT.

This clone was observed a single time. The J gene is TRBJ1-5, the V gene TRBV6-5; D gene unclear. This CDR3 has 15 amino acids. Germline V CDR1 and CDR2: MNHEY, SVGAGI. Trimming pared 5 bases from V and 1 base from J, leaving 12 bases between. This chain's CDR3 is CASSRLRASNQPQHF. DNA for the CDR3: TGTGCCAGCAGTCGCCTGCGGGCCAGCAATCAGCCCCAGCATTTT.

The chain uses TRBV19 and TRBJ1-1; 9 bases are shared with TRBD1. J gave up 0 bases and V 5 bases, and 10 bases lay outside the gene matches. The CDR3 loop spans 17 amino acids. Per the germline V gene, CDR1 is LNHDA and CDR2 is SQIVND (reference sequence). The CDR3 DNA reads TGTGCCAGTAGTTTCTCCGGGACAGGGACCTTGAACACTGAAGCTTTCTTT. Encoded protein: CASSFSGTGTLNTEAFF. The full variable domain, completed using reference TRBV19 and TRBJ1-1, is DGGITQSPKYLFRKEGQNVTLSCEQNLNHDAMYWYRQDPGQGLRLIYYSQIVNDFQKGDIAEGYSVSREKKESFPLTVTSAQKNPTAFYLCASSFSGTGTLNTEAFFGQGTRLTVV.

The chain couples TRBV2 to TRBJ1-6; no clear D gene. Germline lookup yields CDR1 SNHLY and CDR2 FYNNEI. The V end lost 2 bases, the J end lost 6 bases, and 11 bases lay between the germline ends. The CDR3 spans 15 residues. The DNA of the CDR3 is TGTGCCAGCAGTGAACTTGGGCCTCCTAATTCACCCCTCCACTTT. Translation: CASSELGPPNSPLHF.

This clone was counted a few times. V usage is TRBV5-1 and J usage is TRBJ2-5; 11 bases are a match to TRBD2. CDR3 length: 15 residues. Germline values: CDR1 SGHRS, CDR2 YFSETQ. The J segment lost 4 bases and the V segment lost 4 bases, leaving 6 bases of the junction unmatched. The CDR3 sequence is CASSLAGTSGETQYF. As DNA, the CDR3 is TGCGCCAGCAGCCTCGCCGGGACTAGCGGAGAGACCCAGTACTTC.

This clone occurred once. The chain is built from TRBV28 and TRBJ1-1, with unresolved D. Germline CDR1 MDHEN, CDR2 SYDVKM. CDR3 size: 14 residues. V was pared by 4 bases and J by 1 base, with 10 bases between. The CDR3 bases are TGTGCCAGCAGTTCCCCAACAGCGAACACTGAAGCTTTCTTT. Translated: CASSSPTANTEAFF. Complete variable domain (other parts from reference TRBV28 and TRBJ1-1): DVKVTQSSRYLVKRTGEKVFLECVQDMDHENMFWYRQDPGLGLRLIYFSYDVKMKEKGDIPEGYSVSREKKERFSLILESASTNQTSMYLCASSSPTANTEAFFGQGTRLTVV.

Here the CDR3 reads CASSQESRAPGNTIYF. Written as DNA, the CDR3 is TGCGCCAGCAGCCAAGAGTCGAGGGCCCCTGGAAACACCATATATTTT. This chain uses TRBV4-1 with TRBJ1-3; D not resolved. The CDR3 length is 16 residues. CDR1 and CDR2 (germline): MGHRA, YSYEKL. V lost 0 bases and J 2 bases, leaving 11 bases between the germline ends.

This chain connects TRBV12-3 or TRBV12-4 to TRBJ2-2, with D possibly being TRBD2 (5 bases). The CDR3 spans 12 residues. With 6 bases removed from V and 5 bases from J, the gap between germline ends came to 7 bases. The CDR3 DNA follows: TGTGCCAGCAGGGGAGAGACCGGGGAGCTGTTTTTT. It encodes CASRGETGELFF.

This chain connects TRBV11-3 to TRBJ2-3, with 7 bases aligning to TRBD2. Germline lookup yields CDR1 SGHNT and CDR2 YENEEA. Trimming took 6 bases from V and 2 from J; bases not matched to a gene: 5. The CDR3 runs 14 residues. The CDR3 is CASSRRGITDTQYF. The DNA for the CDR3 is TGTGCCAGCAGTCGGCGGGGGATCACAGATACGCAGTATTTT. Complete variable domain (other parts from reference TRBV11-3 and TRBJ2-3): EAGVVQSPRYKIIEKKQPVAFWCNPISGHNTLYWYLQNLGQGPELLIRYENEEAVDDSQLPKDRFSAERLKGVDSTLKIQPAELGDSAVYLCASSRRGITDTQYFGPGTRLTVL.

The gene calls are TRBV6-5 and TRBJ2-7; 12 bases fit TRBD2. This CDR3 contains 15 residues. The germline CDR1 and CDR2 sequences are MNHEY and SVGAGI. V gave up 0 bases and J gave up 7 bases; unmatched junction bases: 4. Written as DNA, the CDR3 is TGTGCCAGCAGTTACTCGGGACTAGCGGGCTGGGAGCAGTACTTC. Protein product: CASSYSGLAGWEQYF.

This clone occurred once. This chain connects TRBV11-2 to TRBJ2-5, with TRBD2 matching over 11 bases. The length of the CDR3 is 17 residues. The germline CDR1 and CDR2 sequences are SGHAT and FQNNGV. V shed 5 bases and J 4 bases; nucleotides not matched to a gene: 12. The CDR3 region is CASSLTQLAGARETQYF. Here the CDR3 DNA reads TGTGCCAGCAGCCTTACCCAACTAGCGGGAGCTCGAGAGACCCAGTACTTC.

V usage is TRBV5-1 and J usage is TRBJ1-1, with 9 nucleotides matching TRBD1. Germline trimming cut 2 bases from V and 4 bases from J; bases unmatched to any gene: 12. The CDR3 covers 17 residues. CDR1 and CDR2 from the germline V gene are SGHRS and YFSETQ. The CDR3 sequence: CASSFTPPGQGSTEAFF. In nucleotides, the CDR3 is TGCGCCAGCAGCTTCACCCCCCCGGGACAGGGTAGCACTGAAGCTTTCTTT.

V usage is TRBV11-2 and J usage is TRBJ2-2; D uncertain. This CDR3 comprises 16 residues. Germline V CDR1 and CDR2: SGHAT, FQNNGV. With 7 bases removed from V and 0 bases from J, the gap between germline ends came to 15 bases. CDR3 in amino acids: CASTLRGIANTGELFF. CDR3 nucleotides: TGTGCCAGCACCCTTCGTGGCATCGCGAACACCGGGGAGCTGTTTTTT.

The CDR3 DNA reads TGTGCCAGCAGTTACTCGAGGACAGGGGGAATTAAGACCCAGTACTTC. The encoded protein is CASSYSRTGGIKTQYF. The chain couples TRBV6-5 to TRBJ2-5, with 10 bases that match TRBD1. CDR3 size: 16 residues. Germline CDR1 and CDR2: MNHEY and SVGAGI. The J segment lost 6 bases and the V segment lost 0 bases, leaving 7 bases of the junction unmatched.

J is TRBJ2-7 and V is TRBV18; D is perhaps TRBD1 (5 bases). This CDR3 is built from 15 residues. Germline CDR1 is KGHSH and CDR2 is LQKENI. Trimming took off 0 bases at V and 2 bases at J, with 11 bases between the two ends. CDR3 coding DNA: TGTGCCAGCTCACCACCGGCCAGGGTCCCCTACGAGCAGTACTTC. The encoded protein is CASSPPARVPYEQYF.

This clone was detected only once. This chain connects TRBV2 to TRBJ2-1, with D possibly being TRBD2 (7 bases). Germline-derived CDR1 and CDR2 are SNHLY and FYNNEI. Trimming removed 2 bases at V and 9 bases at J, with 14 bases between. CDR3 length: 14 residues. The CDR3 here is CASSEPTRGGEQFF. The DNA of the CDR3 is TGTGCCAGCAGTGAACCAACAAGGGGGGGTGAGCAGTTCTTC.

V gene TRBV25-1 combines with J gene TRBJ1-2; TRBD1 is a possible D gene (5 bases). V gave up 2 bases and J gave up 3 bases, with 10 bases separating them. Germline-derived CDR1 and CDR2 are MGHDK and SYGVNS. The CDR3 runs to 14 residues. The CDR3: CASSEGEGYYGYTF. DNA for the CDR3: TGTGCCAGCAGTGAAGGGGAGGGGTACTATGGCTACACCTTC.

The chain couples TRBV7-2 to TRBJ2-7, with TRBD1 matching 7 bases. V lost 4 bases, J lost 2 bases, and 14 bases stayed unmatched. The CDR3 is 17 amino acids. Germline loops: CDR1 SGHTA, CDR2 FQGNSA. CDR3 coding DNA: TGTGCCAGCAGCTATAAAACGGGGCAGGGGGTACCCTACGAGCAGTACTTC. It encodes CASSYKTGQGVPYEQYF.

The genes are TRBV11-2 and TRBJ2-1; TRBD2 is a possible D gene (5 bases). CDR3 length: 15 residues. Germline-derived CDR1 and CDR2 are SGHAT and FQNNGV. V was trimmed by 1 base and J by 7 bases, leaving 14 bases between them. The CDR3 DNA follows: TGTGCCAGCAGCTTAGCGGGGTCCCTTTGGAATGAGCAGTTCTTC. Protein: CASSLAGSLWNEQFF.